A single T cell receptor (beta chain) is shown here with its context. Its antigen is not known. This sample is drawn from a study of T cell responses to AZD1222 COVID-19 vaccine. Looking at the study overall: Second-dose timings of about 4 or about 12 weeks were pooled. Whole-study results and caveats: Reports indicate that nearly half of spike-specific TCRs are directed at unmutated variant regions. The donors showed a predominance of white British ancestry and of females, with possible underestimation of clonal diversity.

The germline gives CDR1 SGHRS, CDR2 YFSETQ. This CDR3 is built from 15 residues. V lost 0 bases and J 3 bases, leaving 10 bases between the germline ends. Measured with immunoSEQ multiplex PCR; TCRdb has only the in-frame clones, and not every one. Of roughly 120,000 clones in the sample, around 92% were seen once. This receptor was obtained from an adult in good health. The sample consisted of peripheral blood, taken on day 0 of AZD1222 vaccination. The V call is TRBV5-1, the J call TRBJ2-1, with D hard to call. The CDR3 sequence: CASSLEGSNYNEQFF. The CDR3 nucleotides are TGCGCCAGCAGCTTGGAAGGGTCAAACTACAATGAGCAGTTCTTC.